A single T cell receptor (beta chain) is shown here with its context. The data are from a study of T cell changes during pregnancy in multiple sclerosis. Profiled with immunoSEQ multiplex PCR; TCRdb holds only in-frame clones, not every one. The sample has about 42,000 clones, more than 85% seen once; the top ten hold roughly 0.5%. The V gene end was trimmed by 6 bases and the J gene end by 7 bases; junction bases not matched to a gene: 7. This CDR3 has 15 amino acids. Germline CDR1 reads MNHNS; CDR2 reads SASEGT. The material sequenced was CD4+ T cells from peripheral blood mononuclear cells, taken in the second trimester of pregnancy. The TCR comes from a female donor in good health, enrolled as a control in a pregnancy study. This chain links TRBV6-1 with TRBJ2-1; 12 bases map to TRBD2. The CDR3 reads CASSPLAGGRNEQFF. In DNA, the CDR3 is TGTGCCAGCAGCCCACTAGCGGGAGGAAGAAATGAGCAGTTCTTC.